The 21 T cell receptor beta chains below were found in one sample sequenced in a study of blood T cell repertoires in COVID-19. The method was immunoSEQ multiplex PCR; TCRdb's version includes in-frame clones alone and lacks a portion of them. The table records a few hundred thousand clones, approximately 88% of them present only once. The sequencing sample was made of peripheral blood. The receptor set was obtained from a man aged 18 to 30 with active or convalescent COVID-19.

This clone was counted once. This rearrangement joins TRBV15 to TRBJ2-5; 9 bases agree with TRBD2. CDR3 size: 14 residues. V gave up 7 bases and J gave up 5 bases; unmatched junction bases: 8. Germline V gene sequence: CDR1 LNHNV, CDR2 YYDKDF (reference sequence). The CDR3 loop is CATTQGLAGETQYF. Written as DNA, the CDR3 is TGTGCCACCACCCAGGGGCTAGCGGGGGAGACCCAGTACTTC.

V usage is TRBV11-1 and J usage is TRBJ2-7; D might be TRBD2 (5 bases). In germline, CDR1 is SGHAT, CDR2 FQDESV (reference sequence). V was pared by 5 bases and J by 4 bases, with 12 bases between. CDR3 length: 13 amino acids. The DNA for the CDR3 is TGTGCCAGCAGCCCGGGGTCAGTTTACGAGCAGTACTTC. Its translation is CASSPGSVYEQYF.

J is TRBJ2-1 and V is TRBV12-3 or TRBV12-4; the D is unclear. There are 12 residues in the CDR3. Trimming removed 2 bases at V and 9 bases at J, with 8 bases between. The CDR3 DNA reads as TGTGCCAGCAGTTTATCCCCGAGTGAGCAGTTCTTC. The encoded protein is CASSLSPSEQFF.

The V and J genes are TRBV4-1 and TRBJ1-5, with TRBD1 matching over 12 bases. Germline assignment: CDR1 MGHRA and CDR2 YSYEKL. The CDR3 extends over 15 amino acids. J gave up 6 bases and V 4 bases, and 4 bases lay outside the gene matches. The CDR3 here is CASSPGTGGSQPQHF. The CDR3 nucleotides read TGCGCCAGCAGCCCCGGGACAGGGGGCAGTCAGCCCCAGCATTTT.

The chain carries TRBV5-5 and TRBJ2-2; TRBD1 is a possible D gene (6 bases). CDR1 is SGHKS and CDR2 is YYEKEE in the germline V gene (reference sequence). There are 15 residues in the CDR3. V dropped 2 bases and J dropped 2 bases, with 10 bases sitting between them. This CDR3 is CASSFTGSNTGELFF. CDR3 DNA: TGTGCCAGCAGCTTTACAGGGAGCAACACCGGGGAGCTGTTTTTT.

The rearrangement joins TRBV30 to TRBJ1-2; TRBD1 might be the D (5 bases). This CDR3 comprises 15 residues. CDR1 and CDR2 (germline): GTSNPN, SVGIG (reference sequence). Trimming pared 0 bases from V and 5 bases from J, leaving 16 bases between. The CDR3 spells CAWSVSRGTYYGYTF. In nucleotides, the CDR3 is TGTGCCTGGAGTGTATCCCGCGGGACCTATTATGGCTACACCTTC.

This clone has only a few counts. Within the sample, other DNA sequences also encode this same CDR3. The chain recombines TRBV7-9 with TRBJ1-5; 10 bases agree with TRBD1. This CDR3 has 14 amino acids. Trimming cost V 5 bases and J 4 bases; bases outside gene matches: 2. Germline V lookup: CDR1 SEHNR, CDR2 FQNEAQ (reference sequence). The CDR3 sequence: CASSPGQGNQPQHF. CDR3 in DNA: TGTGCCAGCAGCCCGGGACAGGGGAATCAGCCCCAGCATTTT.

The V call is TRBV11-2, the J call TRBJ1-1, with 8 bases aligning to TRBD1. Germline CDR1 is SGHAT and CDR2 is FQNNGV. V trimming: 1 base; J trimming: 6 bases; junction bases outside the gene matches: 10. The CDR3 totals 16 residues. CDR3 loop: CASSLGMDRDFPEAFF. The CDR3 DNA sequence: TGTGCCAGCAGCTTAGGTATGGACAGGGATTTTCCTGAAGCTTTCTTT. The full variable domain, rest sourced from reference TRBV11-2 and TRBJ1-1, is EAGVAQSPRYKIIEKRQSVAFWCNPISGHATLYWYQQILGQGPKLLIQFQNNGVVDDSQLPKDRFSAERLKGVDSTLKIQPAKLEDSAVYLCASSLGMDRDFPEAFFGQGTRLTVV.

The chain joins TRBV19 to TRBJ1-1, with a weak D call TRBD1 (6 bases). Trimming cost V 8 bases and J 5 bases, with 15 bases left between them. The germline gives CDR1 LNHDA, CDR2 SQIVND (reference sequence). The CDR3 loop spans 13 amino acids. Here the CDR3 reads CASRTGHSTEAFF. As DNA, the CDR3 is TGTGCCAGTCGAACAGGGCATTCAACTGAAGCTTTCTTT.

This chain joins TRBV12-3 or TRBV12-4 and TRBJ2-3; 7 positions agree with TRBD1. This CDR3 is built from 11 residues. The V segment lost 6 bases and the J segment 8 bases; nucleotides outside the gene matches: 2. DNA of the CDR3: TGTGCCAGCAGCCCAGGGGGTACGCAGTATTTT. It translates to CASSPGGTQYF.

This clone has ten or more counts. The chain uses TRBV3-1 (or the pseudogene TRBV3-2) and TRBJ2-3; 7 nucleotides match TRBD2. The V gene end was trimmed by 1 base and the J gene end by 2 bases; junction bases not matched to a gene: 3. There are 15 residues in the CDR3. The germline V gene encodes CDR1 LGHDT and CDR2 YNNKEL (reference sequence). The CDR3 DNA reads as TGTGCCAGCAGCCAAGTGGGGGGGAACACAGATACGCAGTATTTT. As protein: CASSQVGGNTDTQYF.

The chain links TRBV9 to TRBJ1-5; D may be TRBD1 (6 bases). The CDR3 sequence is 14 residues long. Germline V gene sequence: CDR1 SGDLS, CDR2 YYNGEE. Trimming took 3 bases from V and 8 from J, leaving 15 bases between them. The CDR3 is CASSAGAISEPQHF. As DNA, the CDR3 is TGTGCCAGCAGCGCAGGGGCCATATCAGAGCCCCAGCATTTT.

The chain is built from TRBV7-9 and TRBJ1-1, with D unresolved. This CDR3 is 13 amino acids long. Germline assignment: CDR1 SEHNR and CDR2 FQNEAQ (reference sequence). V shed 4 bases and J shed 7 bases, with 13 bases lying between them. The CDR3 sequence is CASSSRRTLEAFF. The CDR3 coding sequence is TGTGCCAGCAGCTCGCGGAGAACCCTTGAAGCTTTCTTT.

The V call is TRBV6-5, the J call TRBJ1-5; 12 bases fit TRBD1. V was clipped by 6 bases and J by 7 bases; unmatched bases: 7. CDR1 MNHEY and CDR2 SVGAGI come from the germline V gene. The CDR3 covers 15 residues. The CDR3 DNA sequence: TGTGCCAGCAGCAGGGACAGGGGGCAGGGACAGCCCCAGCATTTT. Protein sequence: CASSRDRGQGQPQHF.

The chain is built from TRBV4-1 and TRBJ2-3, with 11 bases lining up with TRBD2. The CDR3 is 19 residues long. From germline, CDR1 is MGHRA and CDR2 YSYEKL. V shed 5 bases and J 0 bases; nucleotides not matched to a gene: 13. CDR3 sequence: CASSIVGTSGATSTDTQYF. CDR3 DNA: TGCGCCAGCAGCATAGTGGGGACTAGCGGAGCAACTAGCACAGATACGCAGTATTTT.

Only a few counts were recorded for this clone. The chain has TRBV27 and TRBJ2-3; 9 nucleotides agree with TRBD2. The CDR3 totals 15 residues. In germline, CDR1 is MNHEY, CDR2 SMNVEV (reference sequence). Unmatched junction bases numbered 12, after V lost 9 bases and J lost 5 bases. Here the CDR3 DNA reads TGTGCCAGTACGACGCGGGGGGGCCTCGGAGATACGCAGTATTTT. It translates to CASTTRGGLGDTQYF.

This chain connects TRBV7-9 to TRBJ1-6; 8 bases agree with TRBD1. V shed 6 bases, J shed 10 bases, and the junction held 5 bases outside the gene matches. The CDR3 spans 13 residues. Germline V lookup: CDR1 SEHNR, CDR2 FQNEAQ (reference sequence). CDR3 in DNA: TGTGCCAGCAGAGAGGGACAGGACTCACCCCTCCACTTT. Translating it yields CASREGQDSPLHF.

The rearrangement joins TRBV6-4 to TRBJ2-2; TRBD2 aligns across 7 bases. V was pared by 5 bases and J by 3 bases, with 0 bases of the junction left unmatched. There are 13 residues in the CDR3. The V gene's germline CDR1 is MRHNA and CDR2 SNTAGT. CDR3 residues: CASSSGDTGELFF. The CDR3 DNA follows: TGTGCCAGCAGTAGCGGGGACACCGGGGAGCTGTTTTTT.

This clone has just a few counts. The gene calls are TRBV5-1 and TRBJ1-3; D uncertain. The CDR3 loop spans 15 amino acids. The V and J ends lost 0 bases and 4 bases respectively, with 11 bases between them. Germline CDR1 reads SGHRS; CDR2 reads YFSETQ. DNA of the CDR3: TGCGCCAGCAGCTTGGATGAGGAGGGAGGAAACACCATATATTTT. It specifies CASSLDEEGGNTIYF.

The V call is TRBV7-9, the J call TRBJ2-2; D is possibly TRBD1 (6 bases). The CDR3 contains 16 residues. In germline, CDR1 is SEHNR, CDR2 FQNEAQ (reference sequence). V was shortened by 3 bases and J by 0 bases, with 11 bases between the two germline ends. CDR3 nucleotides: TGTGCCAGCAGCTTTCTATGGGGGCCGAACACCGGGGAGCTGTTTTTT. Translation: CASSFLWGPNTGELFF.

This rearrangement joins TRBV12-5 to TRBJ1-5, with 7 nucleotides matching TRBD1. V gave up 6 bases and J gave up 5 bases; unmatched junction bases: 10. Germline V CDR1 and CDR2: LGHNT, FRNRAP. The CDR3 is 15 residues long. CDR3 loop: CASGIGQATDQPQHF. For the CDR3, the DNA is TGTGCTAGTGGGATCGGACAGGCCACGGATCAGCCCCAGCATTTT.